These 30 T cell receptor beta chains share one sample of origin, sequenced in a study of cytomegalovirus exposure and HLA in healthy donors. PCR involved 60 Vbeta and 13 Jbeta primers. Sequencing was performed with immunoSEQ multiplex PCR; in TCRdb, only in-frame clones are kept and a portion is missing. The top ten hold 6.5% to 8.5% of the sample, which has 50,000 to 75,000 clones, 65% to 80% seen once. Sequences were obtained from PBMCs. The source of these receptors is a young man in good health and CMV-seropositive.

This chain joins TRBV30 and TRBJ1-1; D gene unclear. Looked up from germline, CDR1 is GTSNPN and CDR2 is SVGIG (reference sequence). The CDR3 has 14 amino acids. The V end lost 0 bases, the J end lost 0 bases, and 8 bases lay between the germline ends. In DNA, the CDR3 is TGTGCCTGGAGTGTACTCGGGTTGAACACTGAAGCTTTCTTT. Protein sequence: CAWSVLGLNTEAFF.

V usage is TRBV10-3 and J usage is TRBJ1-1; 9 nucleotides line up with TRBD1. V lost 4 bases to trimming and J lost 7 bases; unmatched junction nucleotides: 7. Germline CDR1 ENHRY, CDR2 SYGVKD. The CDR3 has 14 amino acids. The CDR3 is CAISVGQGSGEAFF. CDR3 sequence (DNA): TGTGCCATCAGTGTGGGACAGGGATCTGGTGAAGCTTTCTTT.

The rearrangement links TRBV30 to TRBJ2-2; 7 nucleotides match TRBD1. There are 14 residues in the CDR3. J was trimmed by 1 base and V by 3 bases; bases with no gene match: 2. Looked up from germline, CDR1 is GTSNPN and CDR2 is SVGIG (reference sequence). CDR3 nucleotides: TGTGCCTGGAGGACAGGGTGGAACACCGGGGAGCTGTTTTTT. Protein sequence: CAWRTGWNTGELFF.

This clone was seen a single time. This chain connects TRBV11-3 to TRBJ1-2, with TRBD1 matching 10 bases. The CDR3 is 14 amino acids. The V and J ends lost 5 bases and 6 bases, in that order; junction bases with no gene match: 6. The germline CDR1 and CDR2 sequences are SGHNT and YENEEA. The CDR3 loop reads CASSNTGTGDGYTF. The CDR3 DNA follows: TGTGCCAGCAGCAACACCGGGACAGGGGATGGCTACACCTTC.

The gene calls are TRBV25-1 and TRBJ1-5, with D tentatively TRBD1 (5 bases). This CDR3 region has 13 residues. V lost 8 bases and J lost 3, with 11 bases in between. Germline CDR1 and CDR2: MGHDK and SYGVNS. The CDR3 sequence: CASSGQNNQPQHF. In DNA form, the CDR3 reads TGTGCCAGCTCCGGACAAAACAATCAGCCCCAGCATTTT.

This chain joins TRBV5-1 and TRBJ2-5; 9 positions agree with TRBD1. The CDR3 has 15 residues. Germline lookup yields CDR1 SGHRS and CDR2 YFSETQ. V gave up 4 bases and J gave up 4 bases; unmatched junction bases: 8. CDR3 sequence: CASSGTQGASETQYF. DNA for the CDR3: TGCGCCAGCAGCGGAACACAGGGGGCATCAGAGACCCAGTACTTC.

In nucleotides, the CDR3 is TGTGCCAGCAGTTACCCACAGGGCGTTGGGGTCAATGAGCAGTTCTTC. The encoded protein is CASSYPQGVGVNEQFF. The J gene is TRBJ2-1, the V gene TRBV6-6; tentative D call: TRBD1 (6 bases). V dropped 2 bases and J dropped 6 bases, with 17 bases sitting between them. The CDR3 loop spans 16 amino acids. Germline V gene lookup returns CDR1 MNHNY and CDR2 SVGAGI (reference sequence).

The CDR3 nucleotides are TGTGCCAGCAGCCGGACAGAGGCTCATAATTCACCCCTCCACTTT. It yields the protein CASSRTEAHNSPLHF. The chain carries TRBV7-8 and TRBJ1-6; weak D call: TRBD1 (6 bases). Trimming took off 5 bases at V and 5 bases at J, with 13 bases between the two ends. Germline V gene data show CDR1 as SGHVS and CDR2 as FQNEAQ. The CDR3 length is 15 residues.

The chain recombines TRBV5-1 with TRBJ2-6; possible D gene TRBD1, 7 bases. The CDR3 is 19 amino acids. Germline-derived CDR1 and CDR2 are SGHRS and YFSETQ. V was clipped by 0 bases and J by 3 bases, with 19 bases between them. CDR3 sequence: CASSLGGDSTLGGANVLTF. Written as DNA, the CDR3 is TGCGCCAGCAGCTTGGGGGGGGACAGTACTCTCGGTGGGGCCAACGTCCTGACTTTC.

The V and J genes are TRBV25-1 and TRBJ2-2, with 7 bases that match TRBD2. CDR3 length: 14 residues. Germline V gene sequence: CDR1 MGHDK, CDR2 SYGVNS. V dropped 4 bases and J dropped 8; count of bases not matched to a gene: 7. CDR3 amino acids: CASSVAGRWGELFF. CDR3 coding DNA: TGTGCCAGCAGTGTTGCCGGGAGGTGGGGGGAGCTGTTTTTT.

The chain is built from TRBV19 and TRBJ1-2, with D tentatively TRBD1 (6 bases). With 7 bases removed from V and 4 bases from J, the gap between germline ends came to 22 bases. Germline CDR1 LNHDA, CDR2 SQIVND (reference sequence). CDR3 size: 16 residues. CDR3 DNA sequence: TGTGCCAGTACCCTCACGGGGGGGGGCGACCTCTATGGCTACACCTTC. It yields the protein CASTLTGGGDLYGYTF.

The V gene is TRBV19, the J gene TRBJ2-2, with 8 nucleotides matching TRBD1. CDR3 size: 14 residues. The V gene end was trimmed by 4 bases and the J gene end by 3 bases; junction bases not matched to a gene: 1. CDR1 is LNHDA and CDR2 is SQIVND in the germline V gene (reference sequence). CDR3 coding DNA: TGTGCCAGTAGTAGGACAGGGTACACCGGGGAGCTGTTTTTT. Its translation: CASSRTGYTGELFF.

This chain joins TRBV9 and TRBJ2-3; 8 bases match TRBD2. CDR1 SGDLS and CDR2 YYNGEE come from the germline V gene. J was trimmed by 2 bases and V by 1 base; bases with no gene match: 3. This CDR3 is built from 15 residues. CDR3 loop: CASSVQAGDTDTQYF. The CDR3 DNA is TGTGCCAGCAGCGTACAAGCGGGGGACACAGATACGCAGTATTTT.

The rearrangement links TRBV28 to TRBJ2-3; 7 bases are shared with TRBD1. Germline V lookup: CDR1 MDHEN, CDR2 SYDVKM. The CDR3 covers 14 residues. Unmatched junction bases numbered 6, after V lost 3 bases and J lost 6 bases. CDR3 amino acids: CASSLSGGWDTQYF. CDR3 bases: TGTGCCAGCAGTTTGTCAGGGGGTTGGGATACGCAGTATTTT.

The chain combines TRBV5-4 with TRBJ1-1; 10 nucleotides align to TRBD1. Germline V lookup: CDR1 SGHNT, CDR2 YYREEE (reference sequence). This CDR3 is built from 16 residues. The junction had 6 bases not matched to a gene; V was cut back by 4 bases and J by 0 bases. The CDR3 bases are TGTGCCAGCAGCCTGGGACAGGGGAACATGAACACTGAAGCTTTCTTT. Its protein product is CASSLGQGNMNTEAFF.

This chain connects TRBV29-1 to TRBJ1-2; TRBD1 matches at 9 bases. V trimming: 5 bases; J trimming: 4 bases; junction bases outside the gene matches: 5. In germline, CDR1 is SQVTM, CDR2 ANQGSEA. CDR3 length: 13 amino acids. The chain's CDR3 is CSVSQGAGYGYTF. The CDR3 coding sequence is TGCAGCGTTTCACAGGGGGCGGGCTATGGCTACACCTTC.

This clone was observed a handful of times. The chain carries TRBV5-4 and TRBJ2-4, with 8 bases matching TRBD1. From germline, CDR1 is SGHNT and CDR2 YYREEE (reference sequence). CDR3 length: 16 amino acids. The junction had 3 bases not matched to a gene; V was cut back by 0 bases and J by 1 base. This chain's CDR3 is CASSLGQGMAKNIQYF. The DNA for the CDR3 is TGTGCCAGCAGCTTGGGACAGGGGATGGCCAAAAACATTCAGTACTTC.

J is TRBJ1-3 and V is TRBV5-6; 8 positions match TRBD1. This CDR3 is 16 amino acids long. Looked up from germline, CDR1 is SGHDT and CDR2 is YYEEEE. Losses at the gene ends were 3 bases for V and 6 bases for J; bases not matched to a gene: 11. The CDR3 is CASSSTDRGTANTIYF. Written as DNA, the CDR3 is TGTGCCAGCAGCTCTACCGACAGGGGAACTGCAAACACCATATATTTT.

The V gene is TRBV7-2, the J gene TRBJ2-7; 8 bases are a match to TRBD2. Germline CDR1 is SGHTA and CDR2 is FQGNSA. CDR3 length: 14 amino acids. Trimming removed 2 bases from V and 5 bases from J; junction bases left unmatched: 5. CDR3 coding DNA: TGTGCCAGCAGCTTACCGAGACTAGCGAACGAGCAGTACTTC. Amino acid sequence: CASSLPRLANEQYF.

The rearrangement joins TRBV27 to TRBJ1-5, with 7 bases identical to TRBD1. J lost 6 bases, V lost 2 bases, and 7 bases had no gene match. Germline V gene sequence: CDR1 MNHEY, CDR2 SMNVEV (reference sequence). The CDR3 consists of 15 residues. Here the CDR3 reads CASSLQPTGVQPQHF. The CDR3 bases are TGTGCCAGCAGTTTACAGCCAACAGGGGTTCAGCCCCAGCATTTT.

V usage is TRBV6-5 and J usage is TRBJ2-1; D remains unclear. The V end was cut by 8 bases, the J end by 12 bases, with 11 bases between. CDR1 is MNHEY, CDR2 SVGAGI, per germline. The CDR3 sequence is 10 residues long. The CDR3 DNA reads TGTGCCAGCGGGCATCTCTTGCAGTTCTTC. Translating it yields CASGHLLQFF.

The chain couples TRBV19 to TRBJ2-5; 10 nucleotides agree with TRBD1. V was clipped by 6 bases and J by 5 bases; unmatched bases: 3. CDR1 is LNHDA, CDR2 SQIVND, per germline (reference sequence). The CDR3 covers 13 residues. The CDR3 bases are TGTGCCAGTAGCCGACAGGGGGCTGAGACCCAGTACTTC. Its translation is CASSRQGAETQYF.

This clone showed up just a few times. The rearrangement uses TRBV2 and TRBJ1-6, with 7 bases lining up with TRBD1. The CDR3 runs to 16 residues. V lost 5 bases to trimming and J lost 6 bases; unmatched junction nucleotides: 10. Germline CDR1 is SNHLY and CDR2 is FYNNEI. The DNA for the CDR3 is TGTGCCAGCAGTAACCTAGGGGGCCTCCCTAATTCACCCCTCCACTTT. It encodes CASSNLGGLPNSPLHF.

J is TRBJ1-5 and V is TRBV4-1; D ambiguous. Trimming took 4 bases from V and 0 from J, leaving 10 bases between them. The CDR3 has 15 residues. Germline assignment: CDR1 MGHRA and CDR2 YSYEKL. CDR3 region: CASSPQASSNQPQHF. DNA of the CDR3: TGCGCCAGCAGCCCCCAGGCAAGTAGCAATCAGCCCCAGCATTTT.

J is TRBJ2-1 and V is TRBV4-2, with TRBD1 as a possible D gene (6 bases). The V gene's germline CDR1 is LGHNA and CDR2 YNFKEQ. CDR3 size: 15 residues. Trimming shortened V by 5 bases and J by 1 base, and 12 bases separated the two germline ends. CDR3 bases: TGTGCCAGCAGCGGCCGCCAGGGGTCCTACAATGAGCAGTTCTTC. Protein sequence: CASSGRQGSYNEQFF.

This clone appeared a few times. The CDR3 sequence: CASSPPGVMETQYF. CDR3 DNA: TGTGCCAGCAGCCCCCCAGGGGTCATGGAGACCCAGTACTTC. The chain combines TRBV7-2 with TRBJ2-5; perhaps TRBD1 as D (6 bases). The V gene's germline CDR1 is SGHTA and CDR2 FQGNSA. The CDR3 length is 14 residues. V dropped 5 bases and J dropped 5 bases, with 15 bases sitting between them.

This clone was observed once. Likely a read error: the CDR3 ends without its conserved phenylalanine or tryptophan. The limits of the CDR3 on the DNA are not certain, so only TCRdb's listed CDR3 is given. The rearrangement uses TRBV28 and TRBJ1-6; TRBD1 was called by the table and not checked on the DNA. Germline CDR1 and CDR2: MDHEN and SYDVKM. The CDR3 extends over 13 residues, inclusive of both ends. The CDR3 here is CASSQSWGRDHLV.

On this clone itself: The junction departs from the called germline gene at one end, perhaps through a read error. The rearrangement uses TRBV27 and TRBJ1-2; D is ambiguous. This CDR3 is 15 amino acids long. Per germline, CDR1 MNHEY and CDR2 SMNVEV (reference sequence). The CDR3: CASTLKAGFNYGYTF. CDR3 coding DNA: TGTGCCAGCACTTTAAAGGCAGGTTTTAACTATGGCTACACCTTC.

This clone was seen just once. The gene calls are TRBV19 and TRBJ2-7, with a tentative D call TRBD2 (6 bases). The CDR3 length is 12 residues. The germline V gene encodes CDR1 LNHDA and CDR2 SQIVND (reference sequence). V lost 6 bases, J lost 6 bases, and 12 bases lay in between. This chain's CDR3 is CASSLPSAEQYF. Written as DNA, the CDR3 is TGTGCCAGTAGCCTTCCTAGCGCCGAGCAGTACTTC.

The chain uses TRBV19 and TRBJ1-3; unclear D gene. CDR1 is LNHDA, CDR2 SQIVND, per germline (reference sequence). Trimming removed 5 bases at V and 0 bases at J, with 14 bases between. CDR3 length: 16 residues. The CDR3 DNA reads TGTGCCAGTAGTTCTCCGGGTCTAAGCTCTGGAAACACCATATATTTT. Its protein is CASSSPGLSSGNTIYF.